The 32 T cell receptor beta chains below come from one sample, sequenced in a study of shared clonotypes between healthy human individuals. The repertoire was sequenced with immunoSEQ multiplex PCR; TCRdb's copy has only in-frame clones and lacks some. This table holds approximately 740,000 clones, 80% to 95% found once. Cells designated naive CD8 were CD45RO-negative and were positively selected for CCR7, with terminally differentiated effector memory CD45RA+ cells excluded. The sequenced sample consisted of naive CD8+ T cells sorted from blood. These receptors originate from a man aged 25 to 45 in good health.

The J gene is TRBJ2-1, the V gene TRBV19, with D perhaps matching TRBD1 or TRBD2 (5 bases each). V was cut by 7 bases and J by 4 bases, with 14 bases left in between. The CDR3 totals 14 residues. Looked up from germline, CDR1 is LNHDA and CDR2 is SQIVND (reference sequence). CDR3 DNA: TGTGCCAGTACCCCCGCCGGGGCGTACAATGAGCAGTTCTTC. This sequence encodes CASTPAGAYNEQFF. The full variable domain, with the rest looked up from reference TRBV19 and TRBJ2-1, is DGGITQSPKYLFRKEGQNVTLSCEQNLNHDAMYWYRQDPGQGLRLIYYSQIVNDFQKGDIAEGYSVSREKKESFPLTVTSAQKNPTAFYLCASTPAGAYNEQFFGPGTRLTVL.

The chain carries TRBV11-3 and TRBJ1-5; D is ambiguous. This CDR3 has 19 residues. V shed 0 bases and J shed 0 bases, with 18 bases lying between them. In germline, CDR1 is SGHNT, CDR2 YENEEA. CDR3 sequence (DNA): TGTGCCAGCAGCTTAGATAGACGGACCAACACTTATAGCAATCAGCCCCAGCATTTT. Translated: CASSLDRRTNTYSNQPQHF. The whole variable domain, remainder taken from reference TRBV11-3 and TRBJ1-5, is EAGVVQSPRYKIIEKKQPVAFWCNPISGHNTLYWYLQNLGQGPELLIRYENEEAVDDSQLPKDRFSAERLKGVDSTLKIQPAELGDSAVYLCASSLDRRTNTYSNQPQHFGDGTRLSIL.

The chain couples TRBV30 to TRBJ2-2; 7 bases match TRBD1. The CDR3 is 13 residues long. Germline loops: CDR1 GTSNPN, CDR2 SVGIG (reference sequence). J lost 7 bases, V lost 1 base, and 3 bases had no gene match. This chain's CDR3 is CAWSGTGVGELFF. CDR3 nucleotide sequence: TGTGCCTGGAGTGGAACAGGGGTCGGGGAGCTGTTTTTT.

This clone was seen only once. This sequence joins TRBV11-2 and TRBJ2-1, with D unresolved. CDR1 SGHAT and CDR2 FQNNGV come from the germline V gene. The ends were cut back, 1 base at V and 4 bases at J, with 14 bases in the middle. The CDR3 contains 16 residues. Here the CDR3 reads CASSLAPRGGYNEQFF. The CDR3 DNA is TGTGCCAGCAGCTTAGCCCCCCGAGGTGGGTACAATGAGCAGTTCTTC. The variable domain in full, with the rest retrieved from reference TRBV11-2 and TRBJ2-1, is EAGVAQSPRYKIIEKRQSVAFWCNPISGHATLYWYQQILGQGPKLLIQFQNNGVVDDSQLPKDRFSAERLKGVDSTLKIQPAKLEDSAVYLCASSLAPRGGYNEQFFGPGTRLTVL.

The chain joins TRBV7-9 to TRBJ1-2; 9 nucleotides line up with TRBD1. Trimming took 3 bases from V and 13 from J; bases not matched to a gene: 12. CDR3 length: 14 amino acids. Germline CDR1 reads SEHNR; CDR2 reads FQNEAQ (reference sequence). The CDR3 sequence is CASSFRDRVQWGTF. The CDR3 region has the DNA TGTGCCAGCAGCTTCCGGGACAGGGTGCAATGGGGCACCTTC. Full variable domain (rest looked up from reference TRBV7-9 and TRBJ1-2): DTGVSQNPRHKITKRGQNVTFRCDPISEHNRLYWYRQTLGQGPEFLTYFQNEAQLEKSRLLSDRFSAERPKGSFSTLEIQRTEQGDSAMYLCASSFRDRVQWGTFGSGTRLTVV.

The chain employs TRBV27 and TRBJ2-1; tentative D call: TRBD2 (5 bases). Deletions cut 2 bases from V and 9 bases from J, with 32 bases between. The CDR3 totals 20 residues. Germline-derived CDR1 and CDR2 are MNHEY and SMNVEV (reference sequence). The CDR3 DNA reads TGTGCCAGCAGTTTACGCAACCCACTAGTTGGCGGGTGGGTGGAGCGTGAGCAGTTCTTC. Protein product: CASSLRNPLVGGWVEREQFF.

The chain links TRBV2 to TRBJ2-3, with 11 bases lining up with TRBD2. Trimming took 1 base from V and 9 from J; bases not matched to a gene: 12. This CDR3 contains 17 residues. The germline V gene has CDR1 SNHLY and CDR2 FYNNEI. CDR3 region: CASSEDSGTSGEETQYF. CDR3 nucleotides: TGTGCCAGCAGTGAAGACTCCGGGACTAGCGGCGAGGAGACGCAGTATTTT.

The chain employs TRBV27 and TRBJ2-2; 7 bases fit TRBD1. The CDR3 has 16 amino acids. From germline, CDR1 is MNHEY and CDR2 SMNVEV (reference sequence). The junction had 10 bases not matched to a gene; V was cut back by 5 bases and J by 4 bases. Written as DNA, the CDR3 is TGTGCCAGCAGTCTCTCCGGGACAGCCATCACCGGGGAGCTGTTTTTT. Its translation: CASSLSGTAITGELFF.

CDR3 in amino acids: CASSFESDYEQYF. The CDR3 DNA reads TGTGCCAGCAGCTTCGAAAGCGACTACGAGCAGTACTTC. The chain links TRBV7-9 to TRBJ2-7, with no clear D. V lost 3 bases, J lost 3 bases, and 9 bases lay in between. CDR1 is SEHNR, CDR2 FQNEAQ, per germline (reference sequence). CDR3 length: 13 residues.

The chain joins TRBV7-9 to TRBJ2-5, with D tentatively TRBD1 (6 bases). V lost 4 bases and J lost 5, with 14 bases in between. The length of the CDR3 is 14 residues. The germline gives CDR1 SEHNR, CDR2 FQNEAQ (reference sequence). The CDR3 DNA reads TGTGCCAGCAGCTCACCTTGGGGGCGTGAGACCCAGTACTTC. It codes for CASSSPWGRETQYF.

V and J are TRBV29-1 and TRBJ2-7; TRBD1 matches 7 bases. Germline V gene data show CDR1 as SQVTM and CDR2 as ANQGSEA. The ends lost 6 bases at V and 3 bases at J; junction bases unmatched: 8. The CDR3 is 13 residues long. The CDR3 DNA reads TGCAGCGTCGGATCAGGGGGTTTCTACGAGCAGTACTTC. It specifies CSVGSGGFYEQYF.

This chain uses TRBV19 with TRBJ1-5, with D possibly being TRBD1 (5 bases). The germline CDR1 and CDR2 sequences are LNHDA and SQIVND (reference sequence). V lost 3 bases, J lost 0 bases, and 9 bases lay in between. CDR3 length equals 15 residues. Here the CDR3 DNA reads TGTGCCAGTAGTATGACAGAATATAGCAATCAGCCCCAGCATTTT. It is translated as CASSMTEYSNQPQHF.

A word on this clone: The sample holds other DNA sequences that translate to the same CDR3. The CDR3 nucleotides read TGTGCCAGCAGCTTGCGGGGAAGCACAGATACGCAGTATTTT. This encodes CASSLRGSTDTQYF. V and J are TRBV7-6 and TRBJ2-3, with D possibly matching TRBD2 (6 bases). Germline assignment: CDR1 SGHVS and CDR2 FNYEAQ. The V gene lost 3 bases and the J gene lost 0 bases, with 7 bases spanning the gap. The CDR3 contains 14 residues.

The rearrangement uses TRBV29-1 and TRBJ2-7, with 7 bases aligning to TRBD1. Looked up from germline, CDR1 is SQVTM and CDR2 is ANQGSEA. J was trimmed by 0 bases and V by 4 bases; bases with no gene match: 3. The CDR3 runs 13 residues. This CDR3 reads CSVVTGDSYEQYF. The CDR3 DNA is TGCAGCGTTGTTACAGGGGACTCCTACGAGCAGTACTTC.

The rearrangement joins TRBV28 to TRBJ2-5; TRBD2 aligns across 12 bases. Trimming removed 5 bases from V and 7 bases from J; junction bases left unmatched: 11. This CDR3 spans 16 amino acids. Looked up from germline, CDR1 is MDHEN and CDR2 is SYDVKM. The DNA of the CDR3 is TGTGCCAGCAGTCCCAGACTAGCGGGAGATGACGGGACCCAGTACTTC. This codes for CASSPRLAGDDGTQYF.

The V call is TRBV15, the J call TRBJ1-1; no reliable D call. Germline-derived CDR1 and CDR2 are LNHNV and YYDKDF (reference sequence). The CDR3 loop spans 12 amino acids. The V and J ends lost 5 bases and 3 bases respectively, with 7 bases between them. CDR3 DNA: TGTGCCACCAGCGAGATGGACACTGAAGCTTTCTTT. Translation gives CATSEMDTEAFF.

Comment on this clone: A far larger clone is off by one base, so a read error is likely. Other nucleotide sequences from this sample produce the same CDR3. This rearrangement joins TRBV11-3 to TRBJ2-2; unclear D gene. This CDR3 region has 12 residues. The germline V gene encodes CDR1 SGHNT and CDR2 YENEEA. The V end lost 4 bases, the J end lost 3 bases, and 3 bases lay between the germline ends. The CDR3: CASSSDTGELFF. As DNA, the CDR3 is TGTGCCAGCAGCTCTGACACCGGGGAGCTGTTTTTT.

This clone appeared once. The gene calls are TRBV7-9 and TRBJ2-1, with 13 bases identical to TRBD2. Germline values: CDR1 SEHNR, CDR2 FQNEAQ (reference sequence). CDR3 length: 15 amino acids. Losses at the gene ends were 5 bases for V and 8 bases for J; bases not matched to a gene: 6. This CDR3 is CASSETSGRAYEQFF. The CDR3 DNA reads as TGTGCCAGCAGCGAAACTAGCGGGAGGGCCTATGAGCAGTTCTTC.

CDR3 nucleotide sequence: TGCGCCAGCAGCCAAGGAACAGGGAGTGGGGAAAAACTGTTTTTT. Translating it yields CASSQGTGSGEKLFF. The chain recombines TRBV4-1 with TRBJ1-4, with a possible D match to TRBD1 (6 bases). This CDR3 is 15 amino acids long. V was shortened by 1 base and J by 8 bases, with 14 bases between the two germline ends. Germline V gene lookup returns CDR1 MGHRA and CDR2 YSYEKL.

Comments on this clone: Other DNA sequences in this sample translate to the same CDR3. The CDR3 is CASSLGMNTEAFF. DNA of the CDR3: TGTGCCAGCAGTTTAGGGATGAACACTGAAGCTTTCTTT. This rearrangement joins TRBV27 to TRBJ1-1, with no clear D. The V gene lost 2 bases and the J gene lost 0 bases, with 4 bases spanning the gap. The germline V gene has CDR1 MNHEY and CDR2 SMNVEV (reference sequence). This CDR3 spans 13 amino acids.

In its sample, this clone was seen a few times. The V call is TRBV9, the J call TRBJ2-1, with D possibly being TRBD2 (6 bases). This CDR3 is 12 amino acids long. Germline V gene sequence: CDR1 SGDLS, CDR2 YYNGEE. V was cut by 7 bases and J by 10 bases, with 15 bases left in between. This CDR3 reads CASSGGGIEQFF. CDR3 in DNA: TGTGCCAGCTCTGGAGGCGGGATCGAGCAGTTCTTC.

The chain recombines TRBV6-1 with TRBJ2-7; no reliable D call. This CDR3 has 13 residues. Trimming cost V 4 bases and J 2 bases, with 9 bases left between them. Germline CDR1 is MNHNS and CDR2 is SASEGT. CDR3 protein: CASSGVDPYEQYF. The CDR3 nucleotides read TGTGCCAGCAGTGGGGTCGATCCCTACGAGCAGTACTTC.

The chain links TRBV28 to TRBJ2-5; D is undetermined. CDR1 is MDHEN, CDR2 SYDVKM, per germline. V was shortened by 5 bases and J by 4 bases, with 14 bases between the two germline ends. The CDR3 covers 14 residues. The CDR3 DNA reads as TGTGCCAGCAGTCCCTCGGAGATACCAGAGACCCAGTACTTC. It codes for CASSPSEIPETQYF.

This chain connects TRBV19 to TRBJ2-5; perhaps TRBD1 as D (6 bases). The CDR3 covers 16 residues. V lost 5 bases and J lost 3, with 19 bases in between. CDR1 and CDR2 from the germline V gene are LNHDA and SQIVND (reference sequence). In DNA, the CDR3 is TGTGCCAGTAGTGACGCGTCCGGACAGACAAAAGAGACCCAGTACTTC. It is translated as CASSDASGQTKETQYF.

This chain links TRBV6-6 with TRBJ2-1, with D unclear. The V end was cut by 6 bases, the J end by 5 bases, with 2 bases between. Germline V gene data show CDR1 as MNHNY and CDR2 as SVGAGI (reference sequence). CDR3 length equals 10 residues. For the CDR3, the DNA is TGTGCCAGCAGCAACAATGAGCAGTTCTTC. It is translated as CASSNNEQFF.

The chain joins TRBV6-6 to TRBJ1-1; 7 positions agree with TRBD1. The CDR3 extends over 14 amino acids. With 6 bases clipped from V and 4 bases from J, the junction kept 8 bases outside the gene matches. The V gene's germline CDR1 is MNHNY and CDR2 SVGAGI (reference sequence). Written as DNA, the CDR3 is TGTGCCAGCAGCGAGGGGGCGGGACGCACTGAAGCTTTCTTT. Protein: CASSEGAGRTEAFF.

The CDR3 loop reads CASSQDRGLVYGYTF. The DNA of the CDR3 is TGTGCCAGCAGCCAAGATCGCGGTCTTGTCTATGGCTACACCTTC. The chain is built from TRBV14 and TRBJ1-2; no firm D call. V lost 0 bases, J lost 4 bases, and 12 bases lay in between. Germline CDR1 is SGHDN and CDR2 is FVKESK. The CDR3 has 15 amino acids.

CDR3 sequence: CASSLVARDSYEQYF. In DNA form, the CDR3 reads TGTGCCAGCAGCTTAGTAGCCAGGGACTCCTACGAGCAGTACTTC. The chain employs TRBV7-9 and TRBJ2-7; D perhaps matches TRBD1 (5 bases). This CDR3 is 15 amino acids long. Germline values: CDR1 SEHNR, CDR2 FQNEAQ (reference sequence). The V and J ends lost 1 base and 0 bases respectively, with 10 bases between them.

On this clone: The same CDR3 can be traced to other DNA sequences in this sample. The chain combines TRBV27 with TRBJ2-7; 8 nucleotides match TRBD2. The CDR3 spans 16 residues. Trimming at V came to 0 bases and at J to 1 base, leaving 5 bases not matched to a gene. Per the germline V gene, CDR1 is MNHEY and CDR2 is SMNVEV (reference sequence). The CDR3 spells CASSLSASGSSYEQYF. DNA of the CDR3: TGTGCCAGCAGTTTATCTGCGAGCGGGAGTTCCTACGAGCAGTACTTC.

V and J are TRBV7-9 and TRBJ2-7; TRBD2 is a possible D gene (5 bases). CDR3 length equals 15 residues. V was shortened by 4 bases and J by 3 bases, with 16 bases between the two germline ends. Germline values: CDR1 SEHNR, CDR2 FQNEAQ (reference sequence). The CDR3 sequence: CASSSNILTIYEQYF. CDR3 sequence (DNA): TGTGCCAGCAGCTCGAATATACTGACTATCTACGAGCAGTACTTC.

The genes are TRBV18 and TRBJ2-3; 7 nucleotides match TRBD1. After removal of 3 bases from V and 2 bases from J, the junction contained 11 bases not matched to a gene. The CDR3 runs to 17 residues. In germline, CDR1 is KGHSH, CDR2 LQKENI. The CDR3: CASSPKTGFGDTDTQYF. DNA for the CDR3: TGTGCCAGCTCACCCAAGACAGGGTTTGGGGACACAGATACGCAGTATTTT.

This clone was detected once. V gene TRBV5-4 combines with J gene TRBJ2-4; possible D gene TRBD2, 7 bases. Trimming left V 3 bases short and J 5 bases short, with 12 bases between. The CDR3 extends over 14 amino acids. The germline gives CDR1 SGHNT, CDR2 YYREEE (reference sequence). CDR3 sequence: CASSWQGRENIQYF. The CDR3 nucleotides read TGTGCCAGCAGCTGGCAGGGGAGGGAAAACATTCAGTACTTC.